The 16 T cell receptor beta chains below all came from one sample that was sequenced in a study of response to subunit inactivated influenza vaccine (dated by TCRdb to about 2018). Taken with the paper, the label for time point translates to: more than 35 days after influenza vaccine administration. The method was RT-PCR. Data came from an Illumina HiSeq 2500. TCRdb took the public reads, trimmed them with fastp at Q25, ran MiXCR for clone calling and kept in-frame beta chains. One record per CDR3 amino acid sequence lists the most common genes and DNA. Counted in this sample were some 500,000 distinct CDR3 sequences; 10% to 15% of them appeared once. 10% to 15% of the sample comes from the top ten. The sequencing here drew on PBMCs from blood, taken more than 35 days after vaccination. Source of these receptors: a man aged 45-65 years who received an inactivated influenza vaccine. Donor details come from another sample of the same person, matched by shared clones.

In this sample, this clonotype turned up a few times. The chain employs TRBV7-2 and TRBJ2-5; perhaps D is TRBD1 or TRBD2 (5 bases each). CDR3 length: 16 residues. Trimming removed 3 bases at V and 4 bases at J, with 18 bases between. Germline CDR1 and CDR2: SGHTA and FQGNSA. The chain's CDR3 is CASSFTPPGAGETQYF. CDR3 nucleotide sequence: TGTGCCAGCAGCTTCACCCCCCCCGGGGCGGGAGAGACCCAGTACTTC.

This clonotype was observed a few times. This chain connects TRBV19 to TRBJ1-4; 7 nucleotides agree with TRBD1. The CDR3 consists of 15 residues. Germline CDR1 is LNHDA and CDR2 is SQIVND (reference sequence). V shed 3 bases, J shed 2 bases, and the junction held 3 bases outside the gene matches. In DNA form, the CDR3 reads TGTGCCAGTAGTATGGCACAGGGGACTAATGAAAAACTGTTTTTT. Its translation: CASSMAQGTNEKLFF.

The V call is TRBV7-8, the J call TRBJ2-1; the match to TRBD2 covers 14 bases. The V and J ends lost 2 bases and 6 bases, in that order; junction bases with no gene match: 3. Germline V CDR1 and CDR2: SGHVS, FQNEAQ. This CDR3 has 16 residues. The CDR3 protein is CASSLRGLAGANEQFF. The CDR3 nucleotides are TGTGCCAGCAGCTTAAGGGGACTAGCGGGGGCCAATGAGCAGTTCTTC.

This clonotype was seen only a few times. The chain has TRBV11-2 and TRBJ1-1; D is undetermined. Germline V gene sequence: CDR1 SGHAT, CDR2 FQNNGV. V was shortened by 1 base and J by 1 base, with 7 bases between the two germline ends. The CDR3 is 14 amino acids. CDR3 nucleotides: TGTGCCAGCAGCTTAGGGATGGGGAACACTGAAGCTTTCTTT. Translation gives CASSLGMGNTEAFF.

J is TRBJ2-5 and V is TRBV7-2; D is possibly TRBD2 (6 bases). Looked up from germline, CDR1 is SGHTA and CDR2 is FQGNSA. The CDR3 is 17 residues long. Trimming pared 0 bases from V and 4 bases from J, leaving 18 bases between. CDR3 nucleotides: TGTGCCAGCAGCTTAGCCGGACTACAACCGAGGGGAGAGACCCAGTACTTC. Its protein is CASSLAGLQPRGETQYF.

Worth noting for this clonotype: An end of the junction differs from the germline gene, which may be a read error. This chain uses TRBV3-1 with TRBJ2-7, with 9 bases identical to TRBD2. This CDR3 spans 18 amino acids. CDR1 LGHDT and CDR2 YNNKEL come from the germline V gene (reference sequence). CDR3 coding DNA: TGTGCCTGCAGTTTAGCGAAAATGCGGCTAGCGGGGATCTACGAGCAGTACTTC. This translates into CACSLAKMRLAGIYEQYF.

In this sample, this clonotype turned up many times. J is TRBJ2-1 and V is TRBV20-1, with 8 bases that match TRBD1. CDR3 size: 13 residues. Germline V gene lookup returns CDR1 DFQATT and CDR2 SNEGSKA (reference sequence). Losses at the gene ends were 2 bases for V and 7 bases for J; bases not matched to a gene: 4. The CDR3 DNA follows: TGCAGTGCTAGACTGACAGGGGTGAATGAGCAGTTCTTC. This translates into CSARLTGVNEQFF.

The chain is built from TRBV30 and TRBJ2-7; 9 bases map to TRBD1. The CDR3 length is 15 residues. CDR1 is GTSNPN and CDR2 is SVGIG in the germline V gene (reference sequence). V trimming: 2 bases; J trimming: 5 bases; junction bases outside the gene matches: 10. Here the CDR3 reads CAWSTKQGAGHEQYF. CDR3 DNA: TGTGCCTGGAGTACTAAACAGGGGGCGGGCCACGAGCAGTACTTC.

This clonotype has ten or more counts. The chain recombines TRBV12-3 or TRBV12-4 with TRBJ1-6; D unclear. Trimming cost V 9 bases and J 12 bases, with 18 bases left between them. The CDR3 totals 13 residues. The CDR3 loop reads CASTQSTSVPLHF. CDR3 nucleotide sequence: TGTGCCAGTACCCAAAGTACCTCTGTACCCCTCCACTTT.

The chain recombines TRBV5-1 with TRBJ2-3; TRBD2 might be the D (6 bases). Trimming took 3 bases from V and 2 from J, leaving 19 bases between them. Germline lookup yields CDR1 SGHRS and CDR2 YFSETQ. This CDR3 has 17 amino acids. The CDR3 nucleotides are TGCGCCAGCAGCTGGAACCCGGGGGACCTAAACACAGATACGCAGTATTTT. Protein product: CASSWNPGDLNTDTQYF.

The chain couples TRBV28 to TRBJ1-1; D is possibly TRBD1 (5 bases). The V gene's germline CDR1 is MDHEN and CDR2 SYDVKM. The CDR3 spans 15 residues. V lost 1 base and J lost 10, with 19 bases in between. Here the CDR3 DNA reads TGTGCCAGCAGTTTATCGGGGGGAATCCTCGGTGGAGCTTTCTTT. Translated, it gives CASSLSGGILGGAFF.

This chain connects TRBV7-9 to TRBJ2-3; 14 positions match TRBD2. V shed 4 bases and J 3 bases; nucleotides not matched to a gene: 6. CDR3 length: 17 residues. CDR1 is SEHNR, CDR2 FQNEAQ, per germline (reference sequence). The CDR3 bases are TGTGCCAGCAGCTCAGGCCGACTAGCGGGAGGGACAGATACGCAGTATTTT. It yields the protein CASSSGRLAGGTDTQYF.

The J gene is TRBJ1-5, the V gene TRBV20-1; TRBD1 is a possible D gene (6 bases). From germline, CDR1 is DFQATT and CDR2 SNEGSKA (reference sequence). This CDR3 has 16 amino acids. Trimming cost V 3 bases and J 0 bases, with 15 bases left between them. CDR3 nucleotides: TGCAGTGCTAGGGAGCGGGGGGGGCCTAGCAATCAGCCCCAGCATTTT. It specifies CSARERGGPSNQPQHF.

V is TRBV5-1 and J is TRBJ2-5, with D maybe TRBD1 (5 bases). Trimming stripped 6 bases from V and 3 bases from J, with 6 bases between. CDR3 length: 11 amino acids. Germline V CDR1 and CDR2: SGHRS, YFSETQ. Written as DNA, the CDR3 is TGCGCCAGCACCAGGGAAGAGACCCAGTACTTC. Protein: CASTREETQYF.

This clonotype was picked up a small number of times. V is TRBV6-2 or TRBV6-3 and J is TRBJ2-7; TRBD1 matches 9 bases. J gave up 3 bases and V 4 bases, and 28 bases lay outside the gene matches. Germline CDR1 is MNHEY and CDR2 is SVGEGT. CDR3 length: 22 residues. CDR3 nucleotide sequence: TGTGCCAGCAGTTCGGAACAGGGGGCGTTTAGTGTAAGGGCAGTTCGGAACTACGAGCAGTACTTC. This gives the protein CASSSEQGAFSVRAVRNYEQYF.

This chain joins TRBV9 and TRBJ2-7; tentatively, D is TRBD1 or TRBD2 (6 bases each). Germline V gives CDR1 SGDLS, CDR2 YYNGEE. V was cut by 0 bases and J by 3 bases, with 13 bases left in between. The CDR3 length is 15 residues. The CDR3 sequence is CASSVGGGRSYEQYF. The CDR3 DNA follows: TGTGCCAGCAGCGTAGGAGGGGGGCGAAGCTACGAGCAGTACTTC.